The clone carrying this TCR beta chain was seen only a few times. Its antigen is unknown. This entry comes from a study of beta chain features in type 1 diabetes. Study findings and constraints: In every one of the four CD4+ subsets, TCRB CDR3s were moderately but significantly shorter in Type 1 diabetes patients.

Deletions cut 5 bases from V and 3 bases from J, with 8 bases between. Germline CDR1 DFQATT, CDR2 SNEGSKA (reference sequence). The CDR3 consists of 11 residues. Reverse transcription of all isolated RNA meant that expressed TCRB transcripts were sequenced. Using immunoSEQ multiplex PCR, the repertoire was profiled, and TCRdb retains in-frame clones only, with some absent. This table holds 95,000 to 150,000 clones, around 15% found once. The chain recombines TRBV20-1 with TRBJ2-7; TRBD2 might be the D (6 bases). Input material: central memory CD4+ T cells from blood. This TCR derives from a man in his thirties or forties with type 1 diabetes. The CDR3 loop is CSAGTGYEQYF. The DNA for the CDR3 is TGCAGTGCTGGGACTGGCTACGAGCAGTACTTC.